This TCR beta chain was captured by sequencing in a study of human T cells and chemical hapten exposure. Turning to the study itself: Per-sample TCR yield variation was attributed mainly to small pooled library volume differences. Study-wide points: Expanded TCRs were compared with controls, and the expanded TCRs formed significantly more large CDR3 similarity clusters.

CDR3 length: 13 amino acids. CDR1 and CDR2 (germline): MNHEY, SVGEGT. Trimming shortened V by 4 bases and J by 4 bases, and 10 bases separated the two germline ends. Time point noted: patch test 3, about 24 weeks after DPC sensitization. Treatment here: therapeutic diphenylcyclopropenone sensitization with weekly scalp DPC. A word on this clonotype: Its specificity is not known.

Library preparation tagged each individual cDNA molecule with a unique molecular identifier. A single record per CDR3 protein comes from TCRdb applying MiXCR to the RACE reads. The sample consists of 100,000 to 120,000 distinct CDR3 sequences, under 40% of them appearing once. This TCR was recovered from a man aged 35-49 years with alopecia areata. Some clones in this sample may be carry-over from other donors' samples. Sequencing was performed on whole blood, taken in connection with sensitization to the hapten diphenylcyclopropenone (DPC). The chain employs TRBV6-2 or TRBV6-3 and TRBJ2-5; perhaps TRBD2 as D (5 bases). The CDR3 region is CASSFRAGETQYF. The CDR3 DNA sequence: TGTGCCAGCAGTTTCCGTGCGGGAGAGACCCAGTACTTC.